This TCR beta chain emerged from a study of control samples from healthy donors and cancer patients (dated by TCRdb to 2019 to 2021). Of note for this clone: There is no known antigen for this receptor.

Reading the germline V gene (reference sequence) gives CDR1 LNHDA and CDR2 SQIVND. Trimming takes 9 bases from V and 3 bases from J, and the germline ends sit 11 bases apart. The cysteine opens and the phenylalanine closes a CDR3 of 12 amino acids. The only DNA kept is the CDR3, 36 bases in frame from the first base. Receptor amplification or capture employed the immunoSEQ multiplex PCR assay. In its TCRdb copy, this immuneACCESS table keeps in-frame sequences only and misses some clones. Where compared with another copy, unresolved V genes explain less than half of these, and the others have no known cause. The table for this sample records roughly 190,000 clones. The top ten clones comprise roughly 2% of the sample.

The source of this sequence is a woman in her twenties or thirties in good health. The sequence is built from TRBV19 and TRBJ2-5; the D gene is perhaps TRBD1 or TRBD2, each of them matching over 5 bases. Sequencing used blood. For the CDR3, the sequence is CASGALKETQYF. The nucleotide sequence reads as follows: TGTGCCAGCGGGGCCTTGAAAGAGACCCAGTACTTC.